These 23 T cell receptor beta chains were all obtained from the same sample, sequenced in a study of CD8+ T cells in alopecia areata. RNA extraction was followed by reverse transcription into cDNA, which acted as the sequencing template. Clones were sequenced by immunoSEQ multiplex PCR, and TCRdb holds only the in-frame ones, with some missing. The sample holds roughly 210,000 clones, roughly 40% seen once. Treatment of the sample: oral pan-JAK inhibitor, 5-10 mg twice daily. Source: CD4+ T cells sorted from blood, taken around week 36, from a patient treated with tofacitinib. The receptors originated from a human donor with alopecia areata.

The chain combines TRBV30 with TRBJ2-2; D remains ambiguous. The V end was cut by 0 bases, the J end by 8 bases, with 4 bases between. CDR1 and CDR2 (germline): GTSNPN, SVGIG (reference sequence). The CDR3 runs 11 residues. The CDR3 sequence: CAWSVRGELFF. CDR3 nucleotides: TGTGCCTGGAGTGTACGAGGGGAGCTGTTTTTT. The variable domain in full, completed from reference TRBV30 and TRBJ2-2, reads SQTIHQWPATLVQPVGSPLSLECTVEGTSNPNLYWYRQAAGRGLQLLFYSVGIGQISSEVPQNLSASRPQDRQFILSSKKLLLSDSGFYLCAWSVRGELFFGEGSRLTVL.

The sample holds one count of this clone. Distinct nucleotide sequences in the sample also encode this CDR3. The chain carries TRBV6-5 and TRBJ2-5; tentative D call: TRBD1 (6 bases). V was shortened by 0 bases and J by 7 bases, with 6 bases between the two germline ends. The germline V gene encodes CDR1 MNHEY and CDR2 SVGAGI. This CDR3 has 12 residues. The CDR3 region has the DNA TGTGCCAGCAGTTACTCAGGGGGGACCCAGTACTTC. This encodes CASSYSGGTQYF.

This clone was seen only a few times. The chain links TRBV7-8 to TRBJ2-2; 8 bases match TRBD2. Trimming cost V 6 bases and J 0 bases; bases outside gene matches: 6. The CDR3 runs 16 residues. Germline V lookup: CDR1 SGHVS, CDR2 FQNEAQ. DNA for the CDR3: TGTGCCAGCAGTCCCGGAGCGGGGGCGAACACCGGGGAGCTGTTTTTT. Protein: CASSPGAGANTGELFF.

The rearrangement uses TRBV6-5 and TRBJ2-5; D is ambiguous. The germline V gene encodes CDR1 MNHEY and CDR2 SVGAGI. The germline V and J ends were trimmed by 6 bases and 7 bases, with 15 bases remaining between them. The CDR3 totals 13 residues. The CDR3 region is CASRSRGPGTQYF. The CDR3 DNA follows: TGTGCCAGCAGATCACGAGGACCGGGGACCCAGTACTTC.

This clone was detected only a few times. V and J are TRBV5-1 and TRBJ1-2, with TRBD1 matching 10 bases. Germline-derived CDR1 and CDR2 are SGHRS and YFSETQ. The trim removed 4 bases at V and 6 bases at J, leaving 3 bases unmatched. This CDR3 contains 13 residues. This CDR3 reads CASSEGQGNGYTF. The CDR3 DNA follows: TGCGCCAGCAGCGAGGGACAGGGGAATGGCTACACCTTC.

The chain is built from TRBV7-2 and TRBJ2-7, with D unclear. The CDR3 length is 14 residues. Germline CDR1 reads SGHTA; CDR2 reads FQGNSA. V was shortened by 3 bases and J by 4 bases, with 13 bases between the two germline ends. The CDR3 region has the DNA TGTGCCAGCAGCTTCGACTTATTCCAATACGAGCAGTACTTC. Encoded protein: CASSFDLFQYEQYF.

This chain joins TRBV6-5 and TRBJ1-1; D is unresolved. V shed 4 bases and J shed 7 bases, with 19 bases lying between them. This CDR3 has 15 residues. Per germline, CDR1 MNHEY and CDR2 SVGAGI. DNA for the CDR3: TGTGCCAGCAGTTTCCGCCCGACAAGCCCAGTTGAAGCTTTCTTT. Translated: CASSFRPTSPVEAFF.

In its sample, this clone was seen a few times. The chain carries TRBV21-1 and TRBJ2-5; the table's TRBD1 call for D was not verified on the DNA. TRBV21-1 has pseudogene status. The CDR3 is 14 amino acids. CDR3 bases: TGTGCCAGCAGCCCACGACAGGGCCCCAAGACCCAGTACTTC. This gives the protein CASSPRQGPKTQYF.

This chain connects TRBV29-1 to TRBJ2-7; the D is unclear. V was pared by 6 bases and J by 2 bases, with 14 bases between. Germline-derived CDR1 and CDR2 are SQVTM and ANQGSEA. This CDR3 has 13 residues. CDR3 loop: CSVRPAATYEQYF. In nucleotides, the CDR3 is TGCAGCGTCCGGCCAGCAGCCACCTACGAGCAGTACTTC.

The rearrangement links TRBV7-9 to TRBJ2-5; no definite D call. The DNA end favors TRBJ2-7, so the J call may be wrong. The CDR3 extends over 12 amino acids. The V gene's germline CDR1 is SEHNR and CDR2 FQNEAQ (reference sequence). This CDR3 reads CASSFGRYEQYF. The CDR3 bases are TGTGCCAGCAGCTTCGGACGTTACGAGCAGTACTTC.

The chain uses TRBV10-3 and TRBJ2-5; possibly TRBD1 for D (6 bases). The CDR3 is 11 residues long. Germline lookup yields CDR1 ENHRY and CDR2 SYGVKD. V was cut by 3 bases and J by 7 bases, with 6 bases left in between. The CDR3 protein is CAISEGGTQYF. The CDR3 DNA reads as TGTGCCATCAGTGAAGGGGGGACCCAGTACTTC.

This clone has just one count. The CDR3 sequence: CASSYSPSGQPQHF. In nucleotides, the CDR3 is TGTGCCAGCAGTTACTCCCCGAGCGGTCAGCCCCAGCATTTT. J is TRBJ1-5 and V is TRBV6-5; D remains ambiguous. CDR1 is MNHEY and CDR2 is SVGAGI in the germline V gene. The V and J ends lost 0 bases and 6 bases respectively, with 9 bases between them. There are 14 residues in the CDR3.

This chain links TRBV30 with TRBJ1-1; no reliable D call. This CDR3 has 12 residues. Per the germline V gene, CDR1 is GTSNPN and CDR2 is SVGIG (reference sequence). The V end was cut by 4 bases, the J end by 3 bases, with 9 bases between. As DNA, the CDR3 is TGTGCCTGGACGAAGGAGTACACTGAAGCTTTCTTT. Amino acid sequence: CAWTKEYTEAFF.

The chain is built from TRBV29-1 and TRBJ1-2; D ambiguous. V was clipped by 4 bases and J by 7 bases, with 13 bases between them. Germline V gene data show CDR1 as SQVTM and CDR2 as ANQGSEA. The CDR3 has 12 amino acids. Here the CDR3 DNA reads TGCAGCGTTGGACAACGGGAGATTGGCTACACCTTC. Protein sequence: CSVGQREIGYTF.

This clone was found a few times. The sample contains more than one DNA sequence encoding this CDR3. The CDR3 reads CASSIGDRGNQPQHF. The CDR3 DNA reads as TGTGCCAGTAGTATAGGCGACAGGGGCAATCAGCCCCAGCATTTT. The chain uses TRBV19 and TRBJ1-5; 7 bases line up with TRBD1. The CDR3 length is 15 residues. V lost 1 base to trimming and J lost 2 bases; unmatched junction nucleotides: 2. The V gene's germline CDR1 is LNHDA and CDR2 SQIVND (reference sequence).

The J gene is TRBJ1-2, the V gene TRBV5-1, with 10 positions matching TRBD1. CDR1 and CDR2 (germline): SGHRS, YFSETQ. Trimming removed 4 bases from V and 3 bases from J; junction bases left unmatched: 12. The CDR3 is 17 amino acids. The CDR3, as DNA: TGCGCCAGCAGCCTAAGCGGAGGGACAGGGGATCACTATGGCTACACCTTC. Translating gives CASSLSGGTGDHYGYTF.

Worth noting for this clone: This specimen includes other DNA sequences encoding the same CDR3. V is TRBV30 and J is TRBJ2-5; D may match TRBD1 or TRBD2 (6 bases each). V lost 3 bases to trimming and J lost 1 base, with 12 bases between them. This CDR3 has 14 residues. Germline V lookup: CDR1 GTSNPN, CDR2 SVGIG (reference sequence). CDR3 DNA: TGTGCCTGGAGCGTAGGGGGGACCCAAGAGACCCAGTACTTC. This gives the protein CAWSVGGTQETQYF.

The V gene is TRBV28, the J gene TRBJ2-3; D is uncertain. With 2 bases removed from V and 0 bases from J, the gap between germline ends came to 9 bases. The CDR3 sequence is 15 residues long. The germline CDR1 and CDR2 sequences are MDHEN and SYDVKM. The CDR3 is CASSLVTSSTDTQYF. CDR3 coding DNA: TGTGCCAGCAGTTTAGTCACGTCTAGCACAGATACGCAGTATTTT.

The rearrangement joins TRBV29-1 to TRBJ1-2, with 9 bases that match TRBD1. There are 12 residues in the CDR3. CDR1 and CDR2 (germline): SQVTM, ANQGSEA. V was clipped by 6 bases and J by 5 bases; unmatched bases: 4. The DNA for the CDR3 is TGCAGCGTCAACGACAGGGGGTATGGCTACACCTTC. Translation: CSVNDRGYGYTF.

The chain employs TRBV4-2 and TRBJ1-4; 8 nucleotides align to TRBD1. The CDR3 consists of 16 residues. V shed 4 bases and J 8 bases; nucleotides not matched to a gene: 12. The germline V gene encodes CDR1 LGHNA and CDR2 YNFKEQ. The DNA of the CDR3 is TGTGCCAGCAGCCTGACGAATGGACAGGGATGGGAAAAACTGTTTTTT. Translated: CASSLTNGQGWEKLFF.

A note on this clone: Distinct nucleotide sequences in the sample also encode this CDR3. This chain joins TRBV27 and TRBJ1-2, with D unresolved. V was trimmed by 0 bases and J by 5 bases, leaving 13 bases between them. The CDR3 is made up of 15 amino acids. The germline CDR1 and CDR2 sequences are MNHEY and SMNVEV (reference sequence). Written as DNA, the CDR3 is TGTGCCAGCAGTTTATCCCCGCGTGGCCGGTATGGCTACACCTTC. The encoded protein is CASSLSPRGRYGYTF.

This clone was seen more than once but under ten times. The chain recombines TRBV29-1 with TRBJ2-1; D is uncertain. This CDR3 spans 13 amino acids. V gave up 5 bases and J gave up 8 bases, with 16 bases separating them. Germline CDR1 and CDR2: SQVTM and ANQGSEA. The CDR3 sequence is CSVRGVSQDEQFF. DNA of the CDR3: TGCAGCGTTCGAGGTGTTTCGCAGGATGAGCAGTTCTTC.

Regarding this clone: The identical CDR3 is also encoded by other nucleotide sequences in the sample. The rearrangement links TRBV27 to TRBJ1-5; no clear D gene. The V and J ends lost 3 bases and 0 bases respectively, with 3 bases between them. Germline CDR1 reads MNHEY; CDR2 reads SMNVEV (reference sequence). The CDR3 totals 13 residues. Here the CDR3 reads CASSFYSNQPQHF. The DNA of the CDR3 is TGTGCCAGCAGTTTTTATAGCAATCAGCCCCAGCATTTT.